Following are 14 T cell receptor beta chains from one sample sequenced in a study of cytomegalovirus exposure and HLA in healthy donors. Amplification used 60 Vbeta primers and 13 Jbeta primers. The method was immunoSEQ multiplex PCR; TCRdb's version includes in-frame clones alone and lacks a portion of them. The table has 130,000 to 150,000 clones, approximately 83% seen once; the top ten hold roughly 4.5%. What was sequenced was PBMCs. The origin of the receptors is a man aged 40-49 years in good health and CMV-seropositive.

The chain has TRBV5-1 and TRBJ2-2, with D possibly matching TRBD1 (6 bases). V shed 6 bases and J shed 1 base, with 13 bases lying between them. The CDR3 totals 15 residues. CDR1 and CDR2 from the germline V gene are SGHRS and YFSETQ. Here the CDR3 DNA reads TGCGCCAGCACGCCCACGGACAGGAACACCGGGGAGCTGTTTTTT. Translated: CASTPTDRNTGELFF.

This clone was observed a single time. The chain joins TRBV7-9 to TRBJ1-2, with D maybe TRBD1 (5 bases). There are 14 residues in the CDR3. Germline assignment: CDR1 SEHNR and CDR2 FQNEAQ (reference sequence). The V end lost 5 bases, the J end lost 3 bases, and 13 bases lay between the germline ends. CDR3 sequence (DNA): TGTGCCAGCAGCGGAGGGACGGAATACTATGGCTACACCTTC. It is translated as CASSGGTEYYGYTF.

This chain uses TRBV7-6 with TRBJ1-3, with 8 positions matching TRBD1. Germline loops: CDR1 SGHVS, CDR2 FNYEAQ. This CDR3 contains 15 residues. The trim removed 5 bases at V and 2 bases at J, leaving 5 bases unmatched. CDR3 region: CASSPGGRAGNTIYF. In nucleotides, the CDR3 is TGTGCCAGCAGCCCAGGGGGCAGGGCTGGAAACACCATATATTTT.

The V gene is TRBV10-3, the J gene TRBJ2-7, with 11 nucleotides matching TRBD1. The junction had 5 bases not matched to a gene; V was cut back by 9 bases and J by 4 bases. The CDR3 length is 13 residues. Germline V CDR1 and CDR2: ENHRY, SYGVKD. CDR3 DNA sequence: TGTGCCATTGGACAGGGGGCAAGGTACGAGCAGTACTTC. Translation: CAIGQGARYEQYF.

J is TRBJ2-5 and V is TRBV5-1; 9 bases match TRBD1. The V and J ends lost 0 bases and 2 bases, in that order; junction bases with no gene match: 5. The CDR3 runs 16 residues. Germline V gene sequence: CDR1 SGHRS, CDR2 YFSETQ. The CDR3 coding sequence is TGCGCCAGCAGCTTGGCGACAGGGGGGAAACAAGAGACCCAGTACTTC. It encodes CASSLATGGKQETQYF.

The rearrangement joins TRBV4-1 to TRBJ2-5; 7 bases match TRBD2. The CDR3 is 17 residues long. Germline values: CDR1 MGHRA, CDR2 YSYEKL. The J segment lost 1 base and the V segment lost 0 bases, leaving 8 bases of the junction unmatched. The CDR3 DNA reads TGCGCCAGCAGCCAAGATCCTCCAGGGAGGGGCCAAGAGACCCAGTACTTC. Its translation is CASSQDPPGRGQETQYF.

The chain's CDR3 is CSATGQEQFF. The CDR3 bases are TGCAGTGCAACCGGACAGGAGCAGTTCTTC. The chain combines TRBV20-1 with TRBJ2-1; tentatively, D is TRBD1 (6 bases). Trimming cost V 6 bases and J 10 bases, with 10 bases left between them. CDR1 and CDR2 from the germline V gene are DFQATT and SNEGSKA (reference sequence). This CDR3 is 10 amino acids long.

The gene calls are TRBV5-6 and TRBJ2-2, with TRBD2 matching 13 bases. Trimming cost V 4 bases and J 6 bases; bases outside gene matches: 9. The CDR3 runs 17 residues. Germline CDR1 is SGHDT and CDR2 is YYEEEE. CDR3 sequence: CASSLGLAGVLAGELFF. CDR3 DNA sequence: TGTGCCAGCAGCCTCGGACTAGCGGGAGTTTTGGCCGGGGAGCTGTTTTTT.

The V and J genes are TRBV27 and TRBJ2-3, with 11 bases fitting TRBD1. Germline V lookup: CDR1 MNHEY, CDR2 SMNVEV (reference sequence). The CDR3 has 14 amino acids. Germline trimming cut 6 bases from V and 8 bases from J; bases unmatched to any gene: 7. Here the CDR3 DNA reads TGTGCCAGCAGGGGACAGGGGGTCGGCGGTACGCAGTATTTT. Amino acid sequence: CASRGQGVGGTQYF.

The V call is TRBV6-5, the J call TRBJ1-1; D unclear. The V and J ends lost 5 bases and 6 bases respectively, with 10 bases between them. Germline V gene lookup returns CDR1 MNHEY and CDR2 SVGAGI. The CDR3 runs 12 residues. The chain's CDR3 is CASSEGSAEAFF. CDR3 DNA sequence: TGTGCCAGCAGTGAGGGTTCGGCTGAAGCTTTCTTT.

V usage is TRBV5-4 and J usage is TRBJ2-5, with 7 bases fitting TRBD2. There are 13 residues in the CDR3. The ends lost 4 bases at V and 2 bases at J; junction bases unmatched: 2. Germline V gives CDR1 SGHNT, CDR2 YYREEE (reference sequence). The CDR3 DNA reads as TGTGCCAGCAGCCCCGGGAGGCAAGAGACCCAGTACTTC. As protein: CASSPGRQETQYF.

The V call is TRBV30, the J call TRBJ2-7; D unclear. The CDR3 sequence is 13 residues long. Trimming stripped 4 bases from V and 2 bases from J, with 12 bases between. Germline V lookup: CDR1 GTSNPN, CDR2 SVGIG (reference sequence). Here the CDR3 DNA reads TGTGCCTGGAATCAACTACGGGCCTACGAGCAGTACTTC. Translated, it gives CAWNQLRAYEQYF.

CDR3 DNA: TGTGCCAGCTCACCCGACAGGGGGCGAGATGGCTACACCTTC. Amino acids: CASSPDRGRDGYTF. The V and J genes are TRBV18 and TRBJ1-2; 10 bases line up with TRBD1. J lost 6 bases, V lost 3 bases, and 4 bases had no gene match. Germline V gene lookup returns CDR1 KGHSH and CDR2 LQKENI. The length of the CDR3 is 14 residues. Supplemented by reference TRBV18 and TRBJ1-2, the full variable domain reads NAGVMQNPRHLVRRRGQEARLRCSPMKGHSHVYWYRQLPEEGLKFMVYLQKENIIDESGMPKERFSAEFPKEGPSILRIQQVVRGDSAAYFCASSPDRGRDGYTFGSGTRLTVV.

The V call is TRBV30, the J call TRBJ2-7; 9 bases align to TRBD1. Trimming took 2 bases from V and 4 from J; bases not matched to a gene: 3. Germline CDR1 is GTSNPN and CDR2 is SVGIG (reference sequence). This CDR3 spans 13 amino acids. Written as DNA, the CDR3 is TGTGCCTGGAGTTGGGACAGGGATTACGAGCAGTACTTC. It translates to CAWSWDRDYEQYF.